A single sample gave rise to the 24 T cell receptor beta chains below, sequenced in a study of T cells in Graves' hyperthyroidism and ophthalmopathy. TCR beta CDR3 regions were amplified from RNA transcripts. First-round RT-PCR of the TCR CDR3 relied on the HTBI primer set. Using its own MiXCR run on the multiplex PCR reads, TCRdb lists one record per CDR3 protein. The sample has approximately 560,000 distinct CDR3 sequences, about 43% seen once. The sample comprised peripheral blood or thyroid tissue (not recorded which). All receptors derive from a woman aged 18-30 years with Graves' hyperthyroidism.

The chain employs TRBV2 and TRBJ1-2, with 7 bases that match TRBD1. The CDR3 is 13 residues long. Germline loops: CDR1 SNHLY, CDR2 FYNNEI. Trimming removed 1 base from V and 6 bases from J; junction bases left unmatched: 2. The DNA of the CDR3 is TGTGCCAGCAGTGAAGGGGACAGTGATGGCTACACCTTC. Its translation is CASSEGDSDGYTF.

The chain combines TRBV2 with TRBJ1-2; D unresolved. Germline V gene data show CDR1 as SNHLY and CDR2 as FYNNEI. The CDR3 extends over 14 amino acids. The V end lost 7 bases, the J end lost 6 bases, and 18 bases lay between the germline ends. The CDR3, as DNA: TGTGCCAGCACCCCCCCAGTTAGTCGAAATGGCTACACCTTC. It translates to CASTPPVSRNGYTF.

V usage is TRBV20-1 and J usage is TRBJ1-1; D unclear. Germline CDR1 is DFQATT and CDR2 is SNEGSKA (reference sequence). This CDR3 contains 11 residues. V lost 0 bases and J lost 6, with 5 bases in between. For the CDR3, the DNA is TGCAGTGCTAGAGATGTCCCTGAAGCTTTCTTT. This codes for CSARDVPEAFF.

Ten or more counts support this clonotype. The CDR3 bases are TGTGCCACCAGCAGAGATGGGGCTAGCGGGATCGAGCAGTACTTC. Translated, it gives CATSRDGASGIEQYF. V usage is TRBV15 and J usage is TRBJ2-7; TRBD2 matches at 9 bases. CDR3 length: 15 residues. Germline V CDR1 and CDR2: LNHNV, YYDKDF (reference sequence). V gave up 0 bases and J gave up 6 bases; unmatched junction bases: 6.

The sample holds a few counts of this clonotype. The chain links TRBV7-9 to TRBJ1-6; D is ambiguous. The CDR3 is 14 amino acids. The germline CDR1 and CDR2 sequences are SEHNR and FQNEAQ (reference sequence). Deletions cut 2 bases from V and 10 bases from J, with 12 bases between. CDR3 sequence (DNA): TGTGCCAGCAGCTTACAGGAGATTGTGTCACCCCTCCACTTT. It codes for CASSLQEIVSPLHF.

The gene calls are TRBV5-2 and TRBJ1-4. TRBV5-2 is a pseudogene locus. This CDR3 has 15 amino acids. This CDR3 reads CASKDAGSLNEKLFF. The DNA for the CDR3 is TGTGCCAGCAAAGACGCAGGGTCCCTTAATGAAAAACTGTTTTTT.

In this sample, this clonotype turned up many times. Here the CDR3 reads CASSLGRRYQETQYF. In DNA, the CDR3 is TGTGCCAGCAGCTTGGGTCGACGGTACCAAGAGACCCAGTACTTC. The chain carries TRBV7-9 and TRBJ2-5; D remains ambiguous. The ends were cut back, 3 bases at V and 0 bases at J, with 11 bases in the middle. This CDR3 has 15 amino acids. CDR1 is SEHNR and CDR2 is FQNEAQ in the germline V gene (reference sequence). The whole variable domain, filled in from reference TRBV7-9 and TRBJ2-5, reads DTGVSQNPRHKITKRGQNVTFRCDPISEHNRLYWYRQTLGQGPEFLTYFQNEAQLEKSRLLSDRFSAERPKGSFSTLEIQRTEQGDSAMYLCASSLGRRYQETQYFGPGTRLLVL.

This clonotype was counted ten times or more. The V and J genes are TRBV20-1 and TRBJ2-7, with unresolved D. Germline-derived CDR1 and CDR2 are DFQATT and SNEGSKA (reference sequence). Trimming left V 1 base short and J 6 bases short, with 7 bases between. The CDR3 runs to 11 residues. CDR3 region: CSARVLLEQYF. CDR3 sequence (DNA): TGCAGTGCTAGAGTTCTCCTCGAGCAGTACTTC.

As regards this clonotype: A much larger clonotype is one base distant, so this may be a read error. The gene calls are TRBV10-3 and TRBJ1-1; D gene unclear. The ends were cut back, 5 bases at V and 11 bases at J, with 12 bases in the middle. Germline V gene sequence: CDR1 ENHRY, CDR2 SYGVKD. This CDR3 has 11 residues. The CDR3 here is CAISYGRTAFF. In DNA, the CDR3 is TGTGCCATCAGTTACGGCAGAACGGCTTTCTTT.

Regarding this clonotype: The junction and the germline gene differ at one end; a read error may be behind it. This chain uses TRBV2 with TRBJ1-6; D gene unclear. The germline V gene has CDR1 SNHLY and CDR2 FYNNEI. CDR3 length equals 14 residues. CDR3 nucleotide sequence: TGTGCCAGCAGTTTACAACCTTACAATTCACCCCCCCACTTT. This encodes CASSLQPYNSPPHF.

The gene calls are TRBV2 and TRBJ2-7; D is possibly TRBD2 (7 bases). Germline values: CDR1 SNHLY, CDR2 FYNNEI. The CDR3 sequence is 13 residues long. V lost 6 bases to trimming and J lost 4 bases, with 13 bases between them. The CDR3 DNA is TGTGCCAGCAGCTCAGGGGAGGGGTACGAGCAGTACTTC. Protein: CASSSGEGYEQYF.

Ten or more counts support this clonotype. The chain combines TRBV25-1 with TRBJ1-6; no clear D gene. Per germline, CDR1 MGHDK and CDR2 SYGVNS. Trimming took off 4 bases at V and 12 bases at J, with 10 bases between the two ends. The CDR3 has 12 amino acids. The DNA for the CDR3 is TGTGCCAGCAGTGGGTTAAGGGAACCCCTCCACTTT. Translated: CASSGLREPLHF.

This clonotype turned up a few times. This chain uses TRBV20-1 with TRBJ2-7; TRBD1 is a possible D gene (5 bases). CDR3 size: 13 residues. Germline assignment: CDR1 DFQATT and CDR2 SNEGSKA (reference sequence). Trimming stripped 7 bases from V and 0 bases from J, with 13 bases between. The CDR3 is CSEGAESSYEQYF. CDR3 in DNA: TGCAGTGAAGGGGCAGAAAGCTCCTACGAGCAGTACTTC.

Regarding this clonotype: Germline and junction disagree at one end, which may indicate a read error. This chain connects TRBV11-1 to TRBJ2-7, with 16 bases that match TRBD2. Germline values: CDR1 SGHAT, CDR2 FQDESV (reference sequence). The CDR3 extends over 16 amino acids. The CDR3 protein is CASSQGLAGGPSEQYF. In nucleotides, the CDR3 is TGCGCCAGCAGCCAGGGACTAGCGGGAGGGCCGTCGGAGCAGTACTTC.

The table lists this clonotype with a count of one. The genes are TRBV7-9 and TRBJ2-7, with no clear D. The CDR3 spans 14 residues. CDR1 and CDR2 from the germline V gene are SEHNR and FQNEAQ (reference sequence). V was trimmed by 6 bases and J by 0 bases, leaving 12 bases between them. CDR3 amino acids: CASSYDSSSYEQYF. CDR3 sequence (DNA): TGTGCCAGCAGTTACGACTCATCCTCCTACGAGCAGTACTTC. Using reference TRBV7-9 and TRBJ2-7 for the parts outside the CDR3, the full variable domain is DTGVSQNPRHKITKRGQNVTFRCDPISEHNRLYWYRQTLGQGPEFLTYFQNEAQLEKSRLLSDRFSAERPKGSFSTLEIQRTEQGDSAMYLCASSYDSSSYEQYFGPGTRLTVT.

J is TRBJ2-7 and V is TRBV14, with unresolved D. Per the germline V gene, CDR1 is SGHDN and CDR2 is FVKESK. The germline V and J ends were trimmed by 4 bases and 0 bases, with 10 bases remaining between them. CDR3 size: 14 residues. The CDR3 region has the DNA TGTGCCAGCAGCCCTCAATTGGGCTCCTACGAGCAGTACTTC. It encodes CASSPQLGSYEQYF.

Many counts were recorded for this clonotype. V and J are TRBV2 and TRBJ1-2; D unresolved. Germline V gene lookup returns CDR1 SNHLY and CDR2 FYNNEI. The CDR3 totals 11 residues. Trimming pared 3 bases from V and 5 bases from J, leaving 4 bases between. CDR3 coding DNA: TGTGCCAGCAGTGAGGGATATGGCTACACCTTC. Protein: CASSEGYGYTF. Together with reference TRBV2 and TRBJ1-2, the CDR3 gives the full variable domain: EPEVTQTPSHQVTQMGQEVILRCVPISNHLYFYWYRQILGQKVEFLVSFYNNEISEKSEIFDDQFSVERPDGSNFTLKIRSTKLEDSAMYFCASSEGYGYTFGSGTRLTVV.

The V gene is TRBV10-3, the J gene TRBJ1-3; weak D call: TRBD1 (5 bases). V lost 2 bases and J 8 bases, leaving 13 bases between the germline ends. The CDR3 totals 14 residues. Germline CDR1 is ENHRY and CDR2 is SYGVKD. CDR3 region: CAISEDSDGYTIYF. For the CDR3, the DNA is TGTGCCATCAGTGAGGACAGCGATGGCTACACCATATATTTT.

The chain is built from TRBV7-8 and TRBJ2-2, with a weak D call TRBD2 (5 bases). This CDR3 is 16 amino acids long. Germline CDR1 reads SGHVS; CDR2 reads FQNEAQ. V lost 5 bases to trimming and J lost 7 bases, with 20 bases between them. The CDR3 nucleotides read TGTGCCAGCAGCCCCCCAAGACCCGGGGTTCACGGGGAGCTGTTTTTT. It encodes CASSPPRPGVHGELFF.

The chain carries TRBV7-3 and TRBJ1-2; D gene uncertain. The CDR3 has 16 residues. Germline-derived CDR1 and CDR2 are SGHTA and FQGTGA. V lost 5 bases and J lost 7, with 23 bases in between. In DNA, the CDR3 is TGTGCCAGCAGCCTCCACGGGGAGGGAGGATTCGGTGGCTACACCTTC. Its protein is CASSLHGEGGFGGYTF. Together with reference TRBV7-3 and TRBJ1-2, the CDR3 gives the full variable domain: GAGVSQTPSNKVTEKGKYVELRCDPISGHTALYWYRQSLGQGPEFLIYFQGTGAADDSGLPNDRFFAVRPEGSVSTLKIQRTERGDSAVYLCASSLHGEGGFGGYTFGSGTRLTVV.

The chain combines TRBV5-1 with TRBJ1-6, with D perhaps TRBD1 (6 bases). The V gene's germline CDR1 is SGHRS and CDR2 YFSETQ. V was trimmed by 0 bases and J by 6 bases, leaving 7 bases between them. The CDR3 consists of 14 residues. CDR3 region: CASSLDRANSPLHF. For the CDR3, the DNA is TGCGCCAGCAGCTTGGACAGGGCTAATTCACCCCTCCACTTT.

V and J are TRBV7-8 and TRBJ1-5; no firm D call. This CDR3 spans 13 amino acids. With 11 bases removed from V and 7 bases from J, the gap between germline ends came to 18 bases. Germline V gene lookup returns CDR1 SGHVS and CDR2 FQNEAQ. Written as DNA, the CDR3 is TGTGCCTGGAGCCCCTCCTTAGGCCAGCCCCAGCATTTT. Translating it yields CAWSPSLGQPQHF.

The sample holds a few counts of this clonotype. This chain connects TRBV20-1 to TRBJ2-5, with 10 bases fitting TRBD2. This CDR3 has 15 amino acids. J was trimmed by 2 bases and V by 1 base; bases with no gene match: 4. CDR1 is DFQATT and CDR2 is SNEGSKA in the germline V gene (reference sequence). In DNA, the CDR3 is TGCAGTGCTAGAGGCCCAGCGGGAGGGCAAGAGACCCAGTACTTC. Amino acids: CSARGPAGGQETQYF.

This clonotype was observed at least ten times. V usage is TRBV7-9 and J usage is TRBJ1-1; D gene unclear. The germline V and J ends were trimmed by 2 bases and 5 bases, with 6 bases remaining between them. Germline CDR1 is SEHNR and CDR2 is FQNEAQ (reference sequence). This CDR3 has 12 residues. CDR3 sequence reads: CASSLTGTEAFF. CDR3 coding DNA: TGTGCCAGCAGCTTAACGGGGACTGAAGCTTTCTTT.